A single sample is the source of the 27 T cell receptor beta chains below, sequenced in a study of spatial heterogeneity in lung cancer. Study results and limitations: Mutation counts in tumors were tracked by counts of expanded intratumoral alpha and beta TCRs.

Their antigens remain unidentified. TCRdb ran MiXCR on the 5' RACE reads and lists one entry per CDR3 protein. The repertoire includes 7,500 to 9,000 distinct CDR3 sequences, about 7.7% of them detected once, and 8.5% to 9.5% sits in the top ten. The time point was: sample taken at primary tumor resection. Sequenced material: lung tumor tissue, taken at surgery. These receptor sequences come from a male donor with early-stage non-small cell lung cancer.

The sample holds many counts of this clonotype. This chain uses TRBV28 with TRBJ2-1, with 8 positions matching TRBD2. Germline lookup yields CDR1 MDHEN and CDR2 SYDVKM. The CDR3 has 17 amino acids. V was pared by 6 bases and J by 9 bases, with 19 bases of the junction left unmatched. CDR3 DNA sequence: TGTGCCAGCAGCCCCCTCGGCTTAGCGGGGCGTGGGGGTGAGCAGTTCTTC. It translates to CASSPLGLAGRGGEQFF.

The chain carries TRBV2 and TRBJ2-7, with 8 bases lining up with TRBD1. CDR1 and CDR2 from the germline V gene are SNHLY and FYNNEI. The V gene end was trimmed by 2 bases and the J gene end by 5 bases; junction bases not matched to a gene: 14. This CDR3 has 17 amino acids. The CDR3 DNA sequence: TGTGCCAGCAGTGAAAACGGACCCGGCAGGGGGCTGCACGAGCAGTACTTC. The encoded protein is CASSENGPGRGLHEQYF.

This clonotype was found many times. V usage is TRBV7-9 and J usage is TRBJ2-3, with 10 bases aligning to TRBD2. Germline V gene sequence: CDR1 SEHNR, CDR2 FQNEAQ (reference sequence). V trimming: 7 bases; J trimming: 4 bases; junction bases outside the gene matches: 8. The CDR3 is 15 residues long. The CDR3, as DNA: TGTGCCAGCACCCAGGGGACTAGCGCTCCAGATACGCAGTATTTT. Translated: CASTQGTSAPDTQYF.

This clonotype was found many times. CDR3: CASSLAPGLKEAFF. CDR3 bases: TGCGCCAGCAGCTTGGCCCCGGGATTGAAAGAAGCTTTCTTT. The rearrangement uses TRBV5-1 and TRBJ1-1, with D hard to call. Trimming cost V 0 bases and J 8 bases, with 14 bases left between them. The germline V gene has CDR1 SGHRS and CDR2 YFSETQ. This CDR3 region has 14 residues.

This clonotype has at least ten counts. The chain combines TRBV7-6 with TRBJ2-5; a possible D gene is TRBD1 (6 bases). The germline gives CDR1 SGHVS, CDR2 FNYEAQ. Trimming removed 3 bases from V and 4 bases from J, with 18 bases in between. The CDR3 is made up of 16 amino acids. The CDR3 nucleotides read TGTGCCAGCAGCTTCTCGGGACAAGTTCTCGGAGAGACCCAGTACTTC. Translation gives CASSFSGQVLGETQYF. The full variable domain, in which reference TRBV7-6 and TRBJ2-5 provide the parts outside the CDR3, is GAGVSQSPRYKVTKRGQDVALRCDPISGHVSLYWYRQALGQGPEFLTYFNYEAQQDKSGLPNDRFSAERPEGSISTLTIQRTEQRDSAMYRCASSFSGQVLGETQYFGPGTRLLVL.

This clonotype was picked up many times. The chain employs TRBV4-2 and TRBJ2-2, with TRBD2 identical over 7 bases. Germline V gene sequence: CDR1 LGHNA, CDR2 YNFKEQ. The CDR3 sequence is 17 residues long. V dropped 1 base and J dropped 4; count of bases not matched to a gene: 9. CDR3 DNA sequence: TGTGCCAGCAGCCAAGGACCCGGGACTATCGTCACCGGGGAGCTGTTTTTT. Encoded protein: CASSQGPGTIVTGELFF.

This clonotype turned up a few times. The chain carries TRBV29-1 and TRBJ2-1; TRBD1 matches at 9 bases. The V and J ends lost 7 bases and 4 bases, in that order; junction bases with no gene match: 5. In germline, CDR1 is SQVTM, CDR2 ANQGSEA. CDR3 length: 13 amino acids. The DNA of the CDR3 is TGCAGCGCAACCGGGACAGGGTACAATGAGCAGTTCTTC. Translated, it gives CSATGTGYNEQFF.

The CDR3 coding sequence is TGTGCCAGCAGTTCCCCAGGGATGGTGACTGAAGCTTTCTTT. Its protein product is CASSSPGMVTEAFF. This chain joins TRBV28 and TRBJ1-1; D perhaps matches TRBD1 (5 bases). The CDR3 has 14 residues. With 4 bases removed from V and 5 bases from J, the gap between germline ends came to 14 bases. From germline, CDR1 is MDHEN and CDR2 SYDVKM.

This clonotype is classed as medium-sized (0.01 to 0.1%). V is TRBV4-1 and J is TRBJ2-4; no clear D. Trimming took 5 bases from V and 5 from J, leaving 10 bases between them. The CDR3 loop spans 13 amino acids. Germline assignment: CDR1 MGHRA and CDR2 YSYEKL. Written as DNA, the CDR3 is TGCGCCAGCAGCGTAAACAGACAAAACATTCAGTACTTC. This translates into CASSVNRQNIQYF.

In this sample, this clonotype is medium-sized. This sequence joins TRBV18 and TRBJ1-5, with TRBD1 as a possible D gene (6 bases). This CDR3 comprises 14 residues. Germline values: CDR1 KGHSH, CDR2 LQKENI. With 6 bases removed from V and 1 base from J, the gap between germline ends came to 10 bases. CDR3 nucleotides: TGTGCCAGCTCGCCGCAGGGGAGCAATCAGCCCCAGCATTTT. Translating gives CASSPQGSNQPQHF.

This clonotype ranks as medium-sized. V usage is TRBV27 and J usage is TRBJ1-1; 8 nucleotides match TRBD1. The CDR3 has 16 residues. The germline CDR1 and CDR2 sequences are MNHEY and SMNVEV (reference sequence). The J segment lost 5 bases and the V segment lost 5 bases, leaving 13 bases of the junction unmatched. DNA of the CDR3: TGTGCCAGCAGTCCGACTTCGTTACAGGGGGGGACTGAAGCTTTCTTT. Translation gives CASSPTSLQGGTEAFF.

Relative to its sample, this clonotype is medium-sized (0.01 to 0.1%). The chain couples TRBV7-2 to TRBJ1-3; D is ambiguous. CDR1 is SGHTA and CDR2 is FQGNSA in the germline V gene. Trimming took off 8 bases at V and 3 bases at J, with 5 bases between the two ends. This CDR3 has 11 residues. The DNA of the CDR3 is TGTGCCAGCGGGAGTGGAAACACCATATATTTT. This encodes CASGSGNTIYF.

This clonotype is medium-sized in the sample. DNA of the CDR3: TGTGCCAGCAGCTTAAGGGGACTAGCGGGAGAATGGCGTGAGCAGTTCTTC. Its translation is CASSLRGLAGEWREQFF. This chain joins TRBV7-9 and TRBJ2-1; 14 bases match TRBD2. V was clipped by 2 bases and J by 9 bases; unmatched bases: 9. The CDR3 covers 17 residues. Germline-derived CDR1 and CDR2 are SEHNR and FQNEAQ (reference sequence).

Sample share makes this clonotype medium-sized. The chain carries TRBV5-1 and TRBJ1-1, with 11 positions matching TRBD1. V was pared by 4 bases and J by 3 bases, with 8 bases of the junction left unmatched. The germline CDR1 and CDR2 sequences are SGHRS and YFSETQ. The CDR3 is 16 residues long. CDR3 sequence (DNA): TGCGCCAGCAGCGAAGGGACAGGGGGTGTGTACACTGAAGCTTTCTTT. Protein product: CASSEGTGGVYTEAFF.

This clonotype appeared many times. The chain joins TRBV20-1 to TRBJ2-3, with D uncertain. The CDR3 loop spans 14 amino acids. Germline-derived CDR1 and CDR2 are DFQATT and SNEGSKA (reference sequence). Deletions cut 1 base from V and 7 bases from J, with 15 bases between. CDR3 in DNA: TGCAGTGCTAGAGGAGCGCGTCTGGTGCATACGCAGTATTTT. Protein sequence: CSARGARLVHTQYF.

In its sample, this clonotype was seen many times. The CDR3 DNA reads TGTGCCAGCACGCCTCCCCTCGGAACCCAAGAGACCCAGTACTTC. This sequence encodes CASTPPLGTQETQYF. The rearrangement links TRBV6-5 to TRBJ2-5; D is unresolved. Germline assignment: CDR1 MNHEY and CDR2 SVGAGI. V was cut by 7 bases and J by 1 base, with 16 bases left in between. The CDR3 has 15 amino acids.

The table lists this clonotype with a few counts. CDR3 DNA sequence: TGTGCCAGCATGGGGGGGTATGGCTACACCTTC. Residues: CASMGGYGYTF. The gene calls are TRBV12-3 or TRBV12-4 and TRBJ1-2; tentative D call: TRBD1 (5 bases). The CDR3 totals 11 residues. V was trimmed by 7 bases and J by 5 bases, leaving 8 bases between them.

There are many counts of this clonotype. The V and J genes are TRBV20-1 and TRBJ2-2; maybe TRBD1 (6 bases). This CDR3 comprises 14 residues. Trimming shortened V by 4 bases and J by 4 bases, and 13 bases separated the two germline ends. Germline V gene lookup returns CDR1 DFQATT and CDR2 SNEGSKA (reference sequence). The CDR3 here is CSATGTGPTGELFF. CDR3 DNA sequence: TGCAGTGCTACCGGCACAGGGCCCACCGGGGAGCTGTTTTTT.

This clonotype was picked up many times. The genes are TRBV5-1 and TRBJ2-3; possibly TRBD1 for D (6 bases). Germline values: CDR1 SGHRS, CDR2 YFSETQ. The CDR3 is 16 amino acids. Trimming removed 4 bases from V and 1 base from J, with 16 bases in between. CDR3 protein: CASSPGQSPGTDTQYF. The CDR3, as DNA: TGCGCCAGCAGCCCCGGACAGTCTCCAGGCACAGATACGCAGTATTTT.

This clonotype is labeled medium-sized (0.01 to 0.1%). The V and J genes are TRBV5-4 and TRBJ2-1; D uncertain. The ends were cut back, 1 base at V and 6 bases at J, with 14 bases in the middle. Germline CDR1 reads SGHNT; CDR2 reads YYREEE (reference sequence). This CDR3 has 15 amino acids. The CDR3 nucleotides are TGTGCCAGCAGCTTGTGGCCCCCGCCCCCCAATGAGCAGTTCTTC. Amino acid sequence: CASSLWPPPPNEQFF.

This clonotype appeared many times. This chain links TRBV6-2 or TRBV6-3 with TRBJ2-5; D uncertain. Between the trimmed V and J ends, which lost 7 bases and 1 base, there was a span of 10 bases. This CDR3 has 13 residues. Germline loops: CDR1 MNHEY, CDR2 SVGEGT. For the CDR3, the DNA is TGTGCCAGCATGCAACCCCCCCAAGAGACCCAGTACTTC. Translation gives CASMQPPQETQYF.

This clonotype was seen ten or more times. This chain connects TRBV12-3 or TRBV12-4 to TRBJ2-1, with 7 positions matching TRBD1. The CDR3 is 14 amino acids. V was clipped by 6 bases and J by 9 bases; unmatched bases: 11. CDR3 region: CASRDRAAGIEQFF. Here the CDR3 DNA reads TGTGCCAGCAGAGACAGGGCCGCTGGGATTGAGCAGTTCTTC.

Ten or more counts support this clonotype. The chain recombines TRBV7-8 with TRBJ2-1, with 7 nucleotides matching TRBD2. This CDR3 is built from 15 residues. The ends lost 5 bases at V and 4 bases at J; junction bases unmatched: 8. Germline values: CDR1 SGHVS, CDR2 FQNEAQ. CDR3 nucleotides: TGTGCCAGCAGCGCGAGCGGGGCCAGGTACAATGAGCAGTTCTTC. Translation: CASSASGARYNEQFF.

Many counts were recorded for this clonotype. V and J are TRBV19 and TRBJ2-3; weak D call: TRBD2 (5 bases). Deletions cut 10 bases from V and 2 bases from J, with 13 bases between. Germline-derived CDR1 and CDR2 are LNHDA and SQIVND (reference sequence). This CDR3 is built from 13 residues. CDR3 region: CATGGWATDTQYF. CDR3 coding DNA: TGTGCCACCGGCGGGTGGGCCACAGATACGCAGTATTTT.

Sample share makes this clonotype medium-sized. The chain combines TRBV5-1 with TRBJ2-1; possibly TRBD1 or TRBD2 for D (5 bases each). This CDR3 is built from 17 residues. Germline V gene lookup returns CDR1 SGHRS and CDR2 YFSETQ. V was trimmed by 0 bases and J by 0 bases, leaving 13 bases between them. The CDR3 region is CASSLGPLGGSYNEQFF. The CDR3, as DNA: TGCGCCAGCAGCTTGGGACCACTTGGGGGCTCCTACAATGAGCAGTTCTTC.

This clonotype was observed at least ten times. The gene calls are TRBV28 and TRBJ2-5; 7 nucleotides line up with TRBD2. The germline V gene encodes CDR1 MDHEN and CDR2 SYDVKM. The V and J ends lost 8 bases and 4 bases, in that order; junction bases with no gene match: 13. The CDR3 has 15 amino acids. The CDR3 sequence is CASRPAGVGLETQYF. The CDR3 coding sequence is TGTGCCAGCCGCCCGGCGGGAGTTGGCTTAGAGACCCAGTACTTC.

This clonotype was observed at least ten times. The genes are TRBV20-1 and TRBJ2-3, with 11 nucleotides matching TRBD2. This CDR3 region has 17 residues. With 1 base clipped from V and 2 bases from J, the junction kept 8 bases outside the gene matches. CDR1 DFQATT and CDR2 SNEGSKA come from the germline V gene (reference sequence). CDR3 sequence: CSARAETSGVHTDTQYF. As DNA, the CDR3 is TGCAGTGCTAGAGCGGAGACTAGCGGGGTACACACAGATACGCAGTATTTT.